This TCR beta chain was found in a study of T cell responses to AZD1222 COVID-19 vaccine. Study conclusions and caveats: A mostly white British donor set with more females was recruited, and clonal diversity was possibly underestimated. Sampling that yielded the repertoires occurred only after the peak T cell response.

The ends were cut back, 0 bases at V and 5 bases at J, with 7 bases in the middle. This CDR3 is 14 amino acids long. From germline, CDR1 is MGHRA and CDR2 YSYEKL. A word on this clone: Its antigen is as yet unknown.

The table came from immunoSEQ multiplex PCR; TCRdb's copy has only in-frame clones and leaves some out. This table holds roughly 93,000 clones, roughly 86% found once. The source of this sequence is an adult in good health. The rearrangement links TRBV4-1 to TRBJ2-2, with D perhaps TRBD1 (6 bases). The sample here was peripheral blood, taken on day 0 of MenACWY control vaccination. The CDR3 DNA reads as TGCGCCAGCAGCCAAGAAAGGGGGACCGGGGAGCTGTTTTTT. Amino acids: CASSQERGTGELFF.